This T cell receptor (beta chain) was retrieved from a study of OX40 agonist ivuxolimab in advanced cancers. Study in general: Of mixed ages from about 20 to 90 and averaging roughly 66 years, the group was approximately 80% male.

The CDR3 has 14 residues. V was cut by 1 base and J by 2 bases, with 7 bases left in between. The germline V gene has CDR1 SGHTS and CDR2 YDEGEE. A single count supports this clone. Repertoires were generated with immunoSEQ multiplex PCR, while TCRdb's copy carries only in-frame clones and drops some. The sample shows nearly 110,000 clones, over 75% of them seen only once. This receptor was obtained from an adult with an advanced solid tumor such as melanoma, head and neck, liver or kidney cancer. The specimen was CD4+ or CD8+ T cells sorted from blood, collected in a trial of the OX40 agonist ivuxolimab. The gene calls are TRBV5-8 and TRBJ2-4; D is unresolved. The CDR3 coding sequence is TGTGCCAGCAGCTTGTGGGTCTCCAAAAACATTCAGTACTTC. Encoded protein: CASSLWVSKNIQYF.